This T cell receptor beta chain was identified during a study of blood T cell repertoires in COVID-19. Produced via immunoSEQ multiplex PCR; TCRdb's table is partial and in-frame only. The repertoire consists of around 65,000 clones, with 82% occurring once and the leading ten covering roughly 13%. The CDR3 sequence is 14 residues long. With V trimmed by 3 bases and J by 4 bases, 6 bases remained unmatched. Germline loops: CDR1 SGHRS, CDR2 YFSETQ. The clonotype comes from a human donor in a cohort sampled during active COVID-19. The chain carries TRBV5-1 and TRBJ1-1, with TRBD1 matching over 7 bases. The specimen was peripheral blood. This CDR3 is CASSYLPGGTEAFF. Here the CDR3 DNA reads TGCGCCAGCAGCTACCTCCCAGGGGGCACTGAAGCTTTCTTT.